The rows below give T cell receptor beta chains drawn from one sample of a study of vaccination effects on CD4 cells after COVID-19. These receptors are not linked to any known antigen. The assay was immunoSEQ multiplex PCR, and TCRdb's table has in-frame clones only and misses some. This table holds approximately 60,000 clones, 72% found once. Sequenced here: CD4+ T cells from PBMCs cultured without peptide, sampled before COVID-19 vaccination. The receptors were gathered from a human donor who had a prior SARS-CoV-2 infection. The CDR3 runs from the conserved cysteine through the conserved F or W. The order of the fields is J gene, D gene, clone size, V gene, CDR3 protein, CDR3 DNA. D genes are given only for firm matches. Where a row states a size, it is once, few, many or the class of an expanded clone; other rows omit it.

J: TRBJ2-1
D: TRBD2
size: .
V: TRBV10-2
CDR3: CASSLAGGVPYNEQFF
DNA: TGCGCCAGCAGTTTAGCGGGAGGGGTTCCCTACAATGAGCAGTTCTTC

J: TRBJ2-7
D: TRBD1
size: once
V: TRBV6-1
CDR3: CASNTGGYEQYF
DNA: TGTGCCAGTAACACAGGGGGCTACGAGCAGTACTTC

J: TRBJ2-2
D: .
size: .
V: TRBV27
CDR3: CASSYTPPRLDSLTGELFF
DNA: TGTGCCAGCAGTTACACCCCCCCTCGACTAGATAGCCTCACCGGGGAGCTGTTTTTT

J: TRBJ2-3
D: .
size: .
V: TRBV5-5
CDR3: CASLSHSSGDTQYF
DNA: TGTGCCAGCCTCAGCCACTCTTCTGGTGATACGCAGTATTTT

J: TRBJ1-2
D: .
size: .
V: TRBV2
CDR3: CASSERNYGYTF
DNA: TGTGCCAGCAGTGAGCGAAACTATGGCTACACCTTC

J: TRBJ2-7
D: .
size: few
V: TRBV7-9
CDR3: CASSLNGGEQYF
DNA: TGTGCCAGCAGCTTAAACGGTGGCGAGCAGTACTTC

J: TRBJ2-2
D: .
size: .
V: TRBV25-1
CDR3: CASSEGGRELFF
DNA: TGTGCCAGCAGTGAGGGGGGCCGGGAGCTGTTTTTT

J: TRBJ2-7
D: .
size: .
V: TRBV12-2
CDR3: CASRLTNWGLASNYEQYF
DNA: TGTGCAAGTCGCTTAACCAATTGGGGACTAGCGAGCAACTACGAGCAGTACTTC

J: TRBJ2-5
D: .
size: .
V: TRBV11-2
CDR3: CASSFGAQETQYF
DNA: TGTGCCAGCAGCTTCGGGGCCCAAGAGACCCAGTACTTC

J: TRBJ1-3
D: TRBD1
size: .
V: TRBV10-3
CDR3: CAISATGPSGNTIYF
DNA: TGTGCCATCAGTGCGACAGGGCCCTCTGGAAACACCATATATTTT

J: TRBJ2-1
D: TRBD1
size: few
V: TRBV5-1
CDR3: CASSLRLGQGDYNEQFF
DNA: TGCGCCAGCAGCTTACGGCTTGGACAGGGAGACTACAATGAGCAGTTCTTC

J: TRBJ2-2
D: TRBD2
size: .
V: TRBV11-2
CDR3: CASSPIAGGNTGELFF
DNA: TGTGCCAGCAGCCCTATAGCGGGAGGGAACACCGGGGAGCTGTTTTTT

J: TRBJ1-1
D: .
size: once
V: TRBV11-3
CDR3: CASRKESGGPAFF
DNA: TGTGCCAGCAGGAAGGAGAGTGGGGGGCCTGCTTTCTTT

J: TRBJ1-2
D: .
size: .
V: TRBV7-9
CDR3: CASSLQSYGYTF
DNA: TGTGCCAGCAGCTTGCAGAGCTATGGCTACACCTTC

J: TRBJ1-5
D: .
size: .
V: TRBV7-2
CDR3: CASSYFPRGLNQPQHF
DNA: TGTGCCAGCAGCTATTTCCCACGGGGTCTCAATCAGCCCCAGCATTTT

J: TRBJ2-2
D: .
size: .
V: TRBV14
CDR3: CASSQVVRNSNTGELFF
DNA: TGTGCCAGCAGCCAAGTTGTGCGAAACTCGAACACCGGGGAGCTGTTTTTT

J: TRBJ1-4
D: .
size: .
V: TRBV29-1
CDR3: CSVYDPSFNEKLFF
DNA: TGCAGCGTGTACGACCCGAGCTTTAATGAAAAACTGTTTTTT

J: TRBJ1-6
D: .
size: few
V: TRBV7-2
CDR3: CASSTDGPTYDNSPLHF
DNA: TGTGCCAGCAGCACGGACGGCCCGACCTATGATAATTCACCCCTCCACTTT

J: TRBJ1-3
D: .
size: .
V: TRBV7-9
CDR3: CASSSSPGVGSGNTIYF
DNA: TGTGCCAGCAGCTCTAGCCCAGGCGTGGGTTCTGGAAACACCATATATTTT

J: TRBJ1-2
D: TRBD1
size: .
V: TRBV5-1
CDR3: CASSLGSPGQGPYGYTF
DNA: TGCGCCAGCAGCTTGGGGTCCCCGGGACAGGGGCCGTATGGCTACACCTTC

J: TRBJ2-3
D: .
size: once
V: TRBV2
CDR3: CASSVSPHTDTQYF
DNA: TGTGCCAGCAGTGTTTCACCCCACACAGATACGCAGTATTTT

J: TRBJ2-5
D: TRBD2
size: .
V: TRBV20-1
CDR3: CSASSSGGETQYF
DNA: TGCAGTGCTAGTAGTAGCGGGGGGGAGACCCAGTACTTC

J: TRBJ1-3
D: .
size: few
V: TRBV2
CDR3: CASERGPPIYF
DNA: TGTGCCAGCGAACGGGGCCCCCCCATATATTTT

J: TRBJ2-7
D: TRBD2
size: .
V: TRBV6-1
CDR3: CASSEVRGRDFWSYEQYF
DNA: TGTGCCAGCAGTGAAGTTCGCGGGAGGGATTTTTGGTCCTACGAGCAGTACTTC

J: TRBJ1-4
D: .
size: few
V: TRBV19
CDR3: CASRDGTATEKLFF
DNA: TGTGCCAGTAGAGACGGGACCGCGACTGAAAAACTGTTTTTT

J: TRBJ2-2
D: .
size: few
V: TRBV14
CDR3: CASSQPRTSSDTGELFF
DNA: TGTGCCAGCAGCCAGCCAAGGACATCCTCGGACACCGGGGAGCTGTTTTTT

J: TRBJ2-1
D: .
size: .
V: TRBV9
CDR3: CASSVGGSSSYNEQFF
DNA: TGTGCCAGCAGCGTAGGTGGCTCGAGCTCCTACAATGAGCAGTTCTTC

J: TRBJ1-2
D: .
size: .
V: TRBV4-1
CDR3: CASSQGQNQNYGYTF
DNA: TGCGCCAGCAGCCAAGGGCAGAATCAAAACTATGGCTACACCTTC

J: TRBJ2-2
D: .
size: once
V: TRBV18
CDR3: CASSPPYFTGELFF
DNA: TGTGCCAGCTCACCACCCTATTTCACCGGGGAGCTGTTTTTT

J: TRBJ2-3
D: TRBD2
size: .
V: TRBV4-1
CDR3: CASSQYLAGGVLPDTQYF
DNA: TGCGCCAGCAGCCAATATCTAGCGGGGGGAGTTTTGCCAGATACGCAGTATTTT

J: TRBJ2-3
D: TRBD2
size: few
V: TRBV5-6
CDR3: CASSLGLAGLTDTQYF
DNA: TGTGCCAGCAGCTTGGGACTAGCGGGGCTAACAGATACGCAGTATTTT

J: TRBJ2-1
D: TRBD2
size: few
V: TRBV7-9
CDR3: CASKILLAGDNEQFF
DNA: TGTGCCAGCAAGATCCTTTTAGCGGGGGACAATGAGCAGTTCTTC

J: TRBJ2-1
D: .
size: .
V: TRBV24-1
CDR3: CATSDSLADYRAGYNEQFF
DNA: TGTGCCACCAGTGATTCCCTCGCCGACTATCGGGCCGGGTACAATGAGCAGTTCTTC

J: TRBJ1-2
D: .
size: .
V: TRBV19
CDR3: CASSIQGLNYGYTF
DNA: TGTGCCAGTAGTATACAGGGACTGAACTATGGCTACACCTTC

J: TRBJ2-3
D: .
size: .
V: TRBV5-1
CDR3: CASSTGRVPDTQYF
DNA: TGCGCCAGCAGCACGGGCCGCGTCCCAGATACGCAGTATTTT

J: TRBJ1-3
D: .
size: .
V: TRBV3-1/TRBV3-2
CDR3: CASSLTGKSGNTIYF
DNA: TGTGCCAGCAGCCTAACAGGGAAATCTGGAAACACCATATATTTT

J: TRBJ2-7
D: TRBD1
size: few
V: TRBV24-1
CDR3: CATSDPRQGGYEQYF
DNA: TGTGCCACCAGTGACCCCCGACAGGGGGGCTACGAGCAGTACTTC

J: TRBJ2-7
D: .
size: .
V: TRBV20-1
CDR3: CSASMGGEQYF
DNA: TGCAGTGCTAGTATGGGTGGGGAGCAGTACTTC

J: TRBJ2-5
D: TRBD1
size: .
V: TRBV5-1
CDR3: CASRLNPGTVFGETQYF
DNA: TGCGCCAGCAGGCTAAACCCTGGGACAGTATTTGGAGAGACCCAGTACTTC

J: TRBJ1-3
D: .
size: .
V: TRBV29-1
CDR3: CSVALRAGNTIYF
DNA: TGCAGCGTTGCGTTGAGAGCTGGAAACACCATATATTTT

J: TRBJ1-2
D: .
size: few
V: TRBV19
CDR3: CASTLNGYTF
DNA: TGTGCCAGTACCCTTAATGGCTACACCTTC